This passage covers 17 T cell receptor beta chains from one sample sequenced in a study of shared clonotypes between healthy human individuals. TCRdb's copy holds only in-frame clones and misses some; the assay was immunoSEQ multiplex PCR. The sample has roughly 2.6 million clones, 85% to 95% seen once; the top ten hold about 0.13%. The sample taken for sequencing was naive CD4+ T cells sorted from blood. Subset specified: CD45RA+ positively selected. These TCRs come from a man aged 18 to 35 in good health.

The chain is built from TRBV9 and TRBJ2-1; TRBD2 matches at 10 bases. The CDR3 totals 21 residues. CDR1 is SGDLS and CDR2 is YYNGEE in the germline V gene. V trimming: 3 bases; J trimming: 1 base; junction bases outside the gene matches: 19. This chain's CDR3 is CASSGPDGSSGGPSSYNEQFF. CDR3 DNA sequence: TGTGCCAGCAGCGGCCCCGATGGGAGTAGCGGGGGGCCCTCTTCCTACAATGAGCAGTTCTTC. Drawing the rest from reference TRBV9 and TRBJ2-1, the complete variable domain is DSGVTQTPKHLITATGQRVTLRCSPRSGDLSVYWYQQSLDQGLQFLIQYYNGEERAKGNILERFSAQQFPDLHSELNLSSLELGDSALYFCASSGPDGSSGGPSSYNEQFFGPGTRLTVL.

On this clone itself: Additional DNA sequences in this sample encode the identical CDR3. This chain uses TRBV7-2 with TRBJ2-7; D gene ambiguous. V was trimmed by 1 base and J by 3 bases, leaving 7 bases between them. Germline lookup yields CDR1 SGHTA and CDR2 FQGNSA. The CDR3 runs 13 residues. CDR3 loop: CASSLDGLYEQYF. The CDR3 DNA sequence: TGTGCCAGCAGCTTAGACGGTCTCTACGAGCAGTACTTC.

The chain combines TRBV6-5 with TRBJ2-3, with 9 bases lining up with TRBD2. The germline V gene encodes CDR1 MNHEY and CDR2 SVGAGI. The V gene end was trimmed by 5 bases and the J gene end by 2 bases; junction bases not matched to a gene: 5. The CDR3 contains 15 residues. CDR3 DNA sequence: TGTGCCAGCAGTCAGCGGGGGGTTGACACAGATACGCAGTATTTT. Translating gives CASSQRGVDTDTQYF.

The V and J genes are TRBV19 and TRBJ2-6, with 7 bases aligning to TRBD2. The germline CDR1 and CDR2 sequences are LNHDA and SQIVND (reference sequence). This CDR3 is 17 amino acids long. With V trimmed by 5 bases and J by 1 base, 8 bases remained unmatched. CDR3 nucleotide sequence: TGTGCCAGTAGTTTCGGACTAGTACAGTCTGGGGCCAACGTCCTGACTTTC. Translation gives CASSFGLVQSGANVLTF.

On this clone: The sample carries other DNA sequences with the same CDR3. The chain joins TRBV19 to TRBJ1-1; TRBD1 is a possible D gene (5 bases). Germline CDR1 reads LNHDA; CDR2 reads SQIVND (reference sequence). Trimming stripped 6 bases from V and 5 bases from J, with 13 bases between. CDR3 length: 13 amino acids. The CDR3 nucleotides are TGTGCCAGTAGCACGCAGGGAGGGACTGAAGCTTTCTTT. As protein: CASSTQGGTEAFF. Filled out from reference TRBV19 and TRBJ1-1, the complete variable domain reads DGGITQSPKYLFRKEGQNVTLSCEQNLNHDAMYWYRQDPGQGLRLIYYSQIVNDFQKGDIAEGYSVSREKKESFPLTVTSAQKNPTAFYLCASSTQGGTEAFFGQGTRLTVV.

This chain connects TRBV18 to TRBJ2-3, with 7 bases fitting TRBD1. CDR3 size: 16 residues. Unmatched junction bases numbered 8, after V lost 3 bases and J lost 2 bases. In germline, CDR1 is KGHSH, CDR2 LQKENI. CDR3 DNA: TGTGCCAGCTCACCCACGACAGGGTTGTACACAGATACGCAGTATTTT. This codes for CASSPTTGLYTDTQYF.

V and J are TRBV6-6 and TRBJ2-5; D uncertain. CDR1 and CDR2 from the germline V gene are MNHNY and SVGAGI (reference sequence). V lost 2 bases and J lost 2, with 9 bases in between. The length of the CDR3 is 14 residues. CDR3 DNA sequence: TGTGCCAGCAGTTACGAACCGACGCAAGAGACCCAGTACTTC. It codes for CASSYEPTQETQYF.

The rearrangement joins TRBV13 to TRBJ2-7, with 9 bases that match TRBD2. Unmatched junction bases numbered 9, after V lost 0 bases and J lost 3 bases. From germline, CDR1 is PRHDT and CDR2 FYEKMQ (reference sequence). The CDR3 contains 17 residues. The DNA for the CDR3 is TGTGCCAGCAGCTTAGGGGCGCGAGCGGGAGGTCTCTACGAGCAGTACTTC. Amino acid sequence: CASSLGARAGGLYEQYF.

The chain is built from TRBV28 and TRBJ1-1, with no clear D. Trimming left V 0 bases short and J 3 bases short, with 8 bases between. This CDR3 contains 14 residues. Germline V CDR1 and CDR2: MDHEN, SYDVKM. CDR3 sequence reads: CASSLWVRDTEAFF. The DNA of the CDR3 is TGTGCCAGCAGTTTATGGGTACGGGACACTGAAGCTTTCTTT.

V and J are TRBV7-3 and TRBJ2-1; unclear D gene. CDR1 and CDR2 from the germline V gene are SGHTA and FQGTGA. This CDR3 spans 15 amino acids. Trimming took 2 bases from V and 2 from J, leaving 10 bases between them. The CDR3 DNA follows: TGTGCCAGCAGCTTACAAGCATCGGCCTACAATGAGCAGTTCTTC. This sequence encodes CASSLQASAYNEQFF.

V is TRBV5-8 and J is TRBJ1-2, with TRBD1 as a possible D gene (5 bases). Trimming stripped 3 bases from V and 5 bases from J, with 8 bases between. The V gene's germline CDR1 is SGHTS and CDR2 YDEGEE. The CDR3 totals 12 residues. The CDR3 loop reads CASSSDSYGYTF. As DNA, the CDR3 is TGTGCCAGCAGCTCCGACAGTTATGGCTACACCTTC.

This chain connects TRBV30 to TRBJ1-2, with D perhaps TRBD1 (5 bases). Trimming removed 1 base from V and 2 bases from J, with 26 bases in between. This CDR3 is built from 19 residues. Looked up from germline, CDR1 is GTSNPN and CDR2 is SVGIG (reference sequence). This CDR3 reads CAWSEFGTWLVSSNYGYTF. The CDR3 region has the DNA TGTGCCTGGAGTGAATTCGGGACCTGGCTAGTTTCGAGCAACTATGGCTACACCTTC. The entire variable domain, with the rest obtained from reference TRBV30 and TRBJ1-2, is as follows: SQTIHQWPATLVQPVGSPLSLECTVEGTSNPNLYWYRQAAGRGLQLLFYSVGIGQISSEVPQNLSASRPQDRQFILSSKKLLLSDSGFYLCAWSEFGTWLVSSNYGYTFGSGTRLTVV.

CDR3 sequence reads: CASSPDFRDPNEKLFF. In DNA form, the CDR3 reads TGTGCCAGCTCACCCGATTTCCGGGACCCGAATGAAAAACTGTTTTTT. The chain recombines TRBV18 with TRBJ1-4; maybe TRBD1 (5 bases). This CDR3 spans 16 amino acids. Germline CDR1 and CDR2: KGHSH and LQKENI. V lost 3 bases, J lost 5 bases, and 16 bases lay in between.

CDR3 DNA sequence: TGCGCCAGCACCCGAGGACGGACAGGGAACACCGGGGAGCTGTTTTTT. Amino acid sequence: CASTRGRTGNTGELFF. J is TRBJ2-2 and V is TRBV5-1, with 7 bases lining up with TRBD1. Losses at the gene ends were 6 bases for V and 1 base for J; bases not matched to a gene: 9. The germline V gene encodes CDR1 SGHRS and CDR2 YFSETQ. This CDR3 contains 16 residues. Variable domain in full (rest from reference TRBV5-1 and TRBJ2-2): KAGVTQTPRYLIKTRGQQVTLSCSPISGHRSVSWYQQTPGQGLQFLFEYFSETQRNKGNFPGRFSGRQFSNSRSEMNVSTLELGDSALYLCASTRGRTGNTGELFFGEGSRLTVL.

This chain links TRBV6-5 with TRBJ2-2; D is perhaps TRBD2 (6 bases). CDR3 size: 16 residues. Trimming removed 0 bases at V and 2 bases at J, with 10 bases between. The germline V gene has CDR1 MNHEY and CDR2 SVGAGI. The CDR3 region has the DNA TGTGCCAGCAGTTACTCATGGGGGGTTAACACCGGGGAGCTGTTTTTT. It yields the protein CASSYSWGVNTGELFF.

The chain combines TRBV7-3 with TRBJ2-2, with 8 bases aligning to TRBD2. The CDR3 covers 15 residues. Looked up from germline, CDR1 is SGHTA and CDR2 is FQGTGA. The trim removed 4 bases at V and 2 bases at J, leaving 3 bases unmatched. The CDR3 DNA sequence: TGTGCCAGCAGCTCTGGACTAGCCAACACCGGGGAGCTGTTTTTT. Protein sequence: CASSSGLANTGELFF.

The chain employs TRBV30 and TRBJ1-2; D gene unclear. The ends were cut back, 0 bases at V and 3 bases at J, with 11 bases in the middle. CDR1 GTSNPN and CDR2 SVGIG come from the germline V gene (reference sequence). CDR3 length equals 14 residues. The CDR3 loop is CAWSVAWVDYGYTF. CDR3 in DNA: TGTGCCTGGAGTGTAGCCTGGGTAGACTATGGCTACACCTTC. The whole variable domain, remainder taken from reference TRBV30 and TRBJ1-2, is SQTIHQWPATLVQPVGSPLSLECTVEGTSNPNLYWYRQAAGRGLQLLFYSVGIGQISSEVPQNLSASRPQDRQFILSSKKLLLSDSGFYLCAWSVAWVDYGYTFGSGTRLTVV.